The count of the clone carrying this T cell receptor beta chain is one. What it binds is unknown. Data came from immunoSEQ multiplex PCR; TCRdb stores just in-frame clones and leaves some out. The sample gives about 140,000 clones, 86% of which show up once; 4% to 6% is in the top ten. Germline CDR1 and CDR2: SGHTA and FQGNSA. The CDR3 loop spans 14 amino acids. V was trimmed by 0 bases and J by 1 base, leaving 6 bases between them. This specimen comes from a study of Ad26.COV2.S vaccination and SARS-CoV-2 variants. General study results and limits: Spike-specific TCR breadth in vaccine recipients exceeded that seen in placebo recipients. Substantial post-vaccination breadth of spike-specific CD8+ and CD4+ T cell responses was reported.

The sequence was obtained from a human donor who had recovered from COVID-19. V usage is TRBV7-2 and J usage is TRBJ1-1; no clear D gene. Sequenced here: peripheral blood, sampled after recovery from COVID-19. In DNA form, the CDR3 reads TGTGCCAGCAGCTTAGCCCAGCCGAACACTGAAGCTTTCTTT. Its protein product is CASSLAQPNTEAFF.